The clone carrying this TCR beta chain was observed a handful of times. Its antigen is undetermined. The data were taken from a study of T cells in Graves' hyperthyroidism and ophthalmopathy. The investigators amplified TCR beta CDR3 regions from RNA transcripts. TCR CDR3 regions were first amplified by RT-PCR with HTBI primers. TCRdb re-derived calls from the multiplex PCR reads in MiXCR, one entry per CDR3 protein. The sample has 370,000 or so distinct CDR3 sequences, less than 20% seen once. Broader study findings: Ophthalmopathy and stable hyperthyroidism were separated by a 13 V-J model.

J gave up 10 bases and V 0 bases, and 7 bases lay outside the gene matches. Germline V gene lookup returns CDR1 MGHRA and CDR2 YSYEKL. CDR3 length: 16 amino acids. Exclusions: uncontrolled infection, other autoimmune disease, pregnancy, lactation. The TCR sequence derives from a young woman with Graves' hyperthyroidism that later progressed to Graves' ophthalmopathy. The chain employs TRBV4-1 and TRBJ1-6, with 9 bases that match TRBD1. The sample taken for sequencing was blood. This chain's CDR3 is CASSQDLSGTGSPLHF. The DNA for the CDR3 is TGCGCCAGCAGCCAAGATTTGTCGGGGACAGGGTCACCCCTCCACTTT.